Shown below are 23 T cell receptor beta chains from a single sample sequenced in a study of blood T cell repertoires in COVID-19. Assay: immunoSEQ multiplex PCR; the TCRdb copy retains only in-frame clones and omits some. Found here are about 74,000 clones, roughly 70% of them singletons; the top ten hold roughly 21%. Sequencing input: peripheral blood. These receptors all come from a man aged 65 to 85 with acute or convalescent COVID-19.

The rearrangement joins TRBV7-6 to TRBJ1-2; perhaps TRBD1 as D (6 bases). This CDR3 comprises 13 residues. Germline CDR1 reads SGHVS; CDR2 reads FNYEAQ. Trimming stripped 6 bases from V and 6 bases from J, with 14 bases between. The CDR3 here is CASSLQGFDGYTF. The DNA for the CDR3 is TGTGCCAGCAGTCTACAGGGATTCGATGGCTACACCTTC.

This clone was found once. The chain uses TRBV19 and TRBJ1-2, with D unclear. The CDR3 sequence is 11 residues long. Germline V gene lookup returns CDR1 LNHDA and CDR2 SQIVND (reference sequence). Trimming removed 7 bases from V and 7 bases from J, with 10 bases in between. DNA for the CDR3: TGTGCCAGTAATTCTTACACTGGCTACACCTTC. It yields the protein CASNSYTGYTF.

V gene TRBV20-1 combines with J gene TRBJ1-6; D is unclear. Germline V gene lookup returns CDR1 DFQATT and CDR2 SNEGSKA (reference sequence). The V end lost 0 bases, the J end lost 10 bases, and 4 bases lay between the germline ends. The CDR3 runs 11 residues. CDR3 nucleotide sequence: TGCAGTGCTAGAGATCTCTCACCCCTCCACTTT. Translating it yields CSARDLSPLHF.

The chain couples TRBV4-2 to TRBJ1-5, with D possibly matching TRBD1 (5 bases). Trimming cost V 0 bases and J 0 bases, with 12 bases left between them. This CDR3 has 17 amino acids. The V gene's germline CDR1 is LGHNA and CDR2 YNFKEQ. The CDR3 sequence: CASSQDLGVYSNQPQHF. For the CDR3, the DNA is TGTGCCAGCAGCCAAGACTTAGGGGTTTATAGCAATCAGCCCCAGCATTTT.

The DNA for the CDR3 is TGCAGCGTTGTGGGGGGGAGTGAGATCAATGAGCAGTTCTTC. Residues: CSVVGGSEINEQFF. The chain recombines TRBV29-1 with TRBJ2-1; 7 bases are a match to TRBD2. Germline-derived CDR1 and CDR2 are SQVTM and ANQGSEA. V lost 4 bases, J lost 6 bases, and 9 bases stayed unmatched. The CDR3 extends over 14 amino acids.

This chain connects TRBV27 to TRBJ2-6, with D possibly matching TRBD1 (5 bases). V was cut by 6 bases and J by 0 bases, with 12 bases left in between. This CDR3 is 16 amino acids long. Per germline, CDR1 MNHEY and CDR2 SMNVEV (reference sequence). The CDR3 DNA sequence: TGTGCCAGCAGGACAGTTTTTCACTCTGGGGCCAACGTCCTGACTTTC. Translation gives CASRTVFHSGANVLTF.

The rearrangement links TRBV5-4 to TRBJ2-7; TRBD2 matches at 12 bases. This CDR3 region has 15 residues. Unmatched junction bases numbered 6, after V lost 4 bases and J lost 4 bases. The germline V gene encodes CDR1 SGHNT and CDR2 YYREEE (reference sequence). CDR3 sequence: CASSPSGRAEYEQYF. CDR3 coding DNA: TGTGCCAGCAGCCCTAGCGGGAGGGCCGAATACGAGCAGTACTTC.

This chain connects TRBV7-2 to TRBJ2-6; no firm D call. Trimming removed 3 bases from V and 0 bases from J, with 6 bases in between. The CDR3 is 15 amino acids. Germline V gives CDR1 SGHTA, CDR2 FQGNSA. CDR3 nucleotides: TGTGCCAGCAGCTTCCTAGTCTCTGGGGCCAACGTCCTGACTTTC. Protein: CASSFLVSGANVLTF.

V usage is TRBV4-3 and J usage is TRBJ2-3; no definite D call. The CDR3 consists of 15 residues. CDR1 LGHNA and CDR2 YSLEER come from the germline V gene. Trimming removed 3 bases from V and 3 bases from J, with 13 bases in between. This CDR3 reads CASSQRLVGTDTQYF. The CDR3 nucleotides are TGCGCCAGCAGCCAGCGACTGGTGGGTACAGATACGCAGTATTTT.

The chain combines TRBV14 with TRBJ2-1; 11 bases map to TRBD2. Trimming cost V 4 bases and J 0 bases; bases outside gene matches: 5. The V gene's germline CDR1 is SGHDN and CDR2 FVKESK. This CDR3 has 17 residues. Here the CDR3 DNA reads TGTGCCAGCAGCCCACCTAGCGGGAGGATCTCCTACAATGAGCAGTTCTTC. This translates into CASSPPSGRISYNEQFF.

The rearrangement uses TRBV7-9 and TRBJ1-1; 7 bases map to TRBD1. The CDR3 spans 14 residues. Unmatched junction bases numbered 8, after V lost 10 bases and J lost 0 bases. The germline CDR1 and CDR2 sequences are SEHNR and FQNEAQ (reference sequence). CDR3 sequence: CAIPGQRMNTEAFF. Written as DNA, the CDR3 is TGTGCCATACCGGGACAGAGAATGAACACTGAAGCTTTCTTT.

The CDR3, as DNA: TGTGCCAGCAGCCTTAACAGGGATTACAATGAGCAGTTCTTC. This translates into CASSLNRDYNEQFF. The chain links TRBV7-9 to TRBJ2-1; D may be TRBD1 (6 bases). Looked up from germline, CDR1 is SEHNR and CDR2 is FQNEAQ (reference sequence). V lost 5 bases, J lost 4 bases, and 12 bases lay in between. The CDR3 sequence is 14 residues long.

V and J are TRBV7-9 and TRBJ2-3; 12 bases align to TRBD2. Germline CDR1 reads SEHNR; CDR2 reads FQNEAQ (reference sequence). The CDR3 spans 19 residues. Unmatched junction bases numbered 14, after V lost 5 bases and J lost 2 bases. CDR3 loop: CASSPTLAGGPKPTDTQYF. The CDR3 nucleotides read TGTGCCAGCAGCCCCACCCTAGCGGGAGGGCCAAAACCCACAGATACGCAGTATTTT.

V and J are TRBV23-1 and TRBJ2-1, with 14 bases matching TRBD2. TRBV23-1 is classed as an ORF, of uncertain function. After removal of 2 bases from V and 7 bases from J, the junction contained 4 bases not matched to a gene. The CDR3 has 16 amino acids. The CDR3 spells CASSQGLAGGSNEQFF. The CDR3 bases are TGCGCCAGCAGTCAAGGACTAGCGGGAGGCAGTAATGAGCAGTTCTTC.

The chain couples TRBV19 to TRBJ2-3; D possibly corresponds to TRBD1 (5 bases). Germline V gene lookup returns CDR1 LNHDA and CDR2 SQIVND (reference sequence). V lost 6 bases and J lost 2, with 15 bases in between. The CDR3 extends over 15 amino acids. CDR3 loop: CASRLTEVNTDTQYF. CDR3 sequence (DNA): TGTGCCAGTAGGTTGACAGAGGTAAACACAGATACGCAGTATTTT.

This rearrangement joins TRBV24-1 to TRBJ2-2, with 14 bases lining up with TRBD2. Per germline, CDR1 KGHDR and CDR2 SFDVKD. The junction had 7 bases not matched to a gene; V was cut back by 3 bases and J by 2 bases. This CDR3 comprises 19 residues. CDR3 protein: CATSDPPGTSGSNTGELFF. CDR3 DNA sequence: TGTGCCACCAGTGATCCACCCGGGACTAGCGGGAGTAACACCGGGGAGCTGTTTTTT.

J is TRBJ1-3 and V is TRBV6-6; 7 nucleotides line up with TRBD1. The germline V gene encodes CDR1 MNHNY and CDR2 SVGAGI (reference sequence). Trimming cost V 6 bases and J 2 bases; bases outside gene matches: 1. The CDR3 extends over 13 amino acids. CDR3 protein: CASRTGAGNTIYF. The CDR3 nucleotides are TGTGCCAGCAGAACAGGGGCTGGAAACACCATATATTTT.

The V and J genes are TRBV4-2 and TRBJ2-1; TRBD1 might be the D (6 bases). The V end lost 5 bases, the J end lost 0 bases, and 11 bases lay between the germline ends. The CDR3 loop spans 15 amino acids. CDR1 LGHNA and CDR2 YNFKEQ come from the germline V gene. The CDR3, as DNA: TGTGCCAGCAGCAAGGACAGAAGCTCCTACAATGAGCAGTTCTTC. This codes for CASSKDRSSYNEQFF.

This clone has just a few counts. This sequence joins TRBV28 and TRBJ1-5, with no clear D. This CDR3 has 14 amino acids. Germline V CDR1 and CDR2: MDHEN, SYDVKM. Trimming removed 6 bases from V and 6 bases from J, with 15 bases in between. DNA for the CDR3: TGTGCCAGCAGCTCTGTGAGGGAACGTCAGCCCCAGCATTTT. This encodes CASSSVRERQPQHF.

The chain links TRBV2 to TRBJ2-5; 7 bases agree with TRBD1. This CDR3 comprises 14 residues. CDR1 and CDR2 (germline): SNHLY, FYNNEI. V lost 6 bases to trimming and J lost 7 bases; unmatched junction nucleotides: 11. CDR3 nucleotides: TGTGCCAGCAGATCGACAGGGACGGGTGGGACCCAGTACTTC. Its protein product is CASRSTGTGGTQYF. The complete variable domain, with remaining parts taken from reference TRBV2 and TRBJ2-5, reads EPEVTQTPSHQVTQMGQEVILRCVPISNHLYFYWYRQILGQKVEFLVSFYNNEISEKSEIFDDQFSVERPDGSNFTLKIRSTKLEDSAMYFCASRSTGTGGTQYFGPGTRLLVL.

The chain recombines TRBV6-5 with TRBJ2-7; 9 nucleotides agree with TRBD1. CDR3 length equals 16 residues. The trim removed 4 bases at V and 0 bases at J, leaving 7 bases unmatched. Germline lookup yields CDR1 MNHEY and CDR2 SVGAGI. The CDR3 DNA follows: TGTGCCAGCAGTTCTCCGGGACAGGGAAGCTCCTACGAGCAGTACTTC. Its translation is CASSSPGQGSSYEQYF.

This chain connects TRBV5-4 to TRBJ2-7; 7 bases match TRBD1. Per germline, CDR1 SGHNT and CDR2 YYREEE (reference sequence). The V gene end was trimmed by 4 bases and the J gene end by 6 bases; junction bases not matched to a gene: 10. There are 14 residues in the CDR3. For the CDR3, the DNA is TGTGCCAGCAGCCAGACTCTAGGGGGCGGCGAGCAGTACTTC. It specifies CASSQTLGGGEQYF. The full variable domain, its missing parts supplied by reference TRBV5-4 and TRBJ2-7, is ETGVTQSPTHLIKTRGQQVTLRCSSQSGHNTVSWYQQALGQGPQFIFQYYREEENGRGNFPPRFSGLQFPNYSSELNVNALELDDSALYLCASSQTLGGGEQYFGPGTRLTVT.

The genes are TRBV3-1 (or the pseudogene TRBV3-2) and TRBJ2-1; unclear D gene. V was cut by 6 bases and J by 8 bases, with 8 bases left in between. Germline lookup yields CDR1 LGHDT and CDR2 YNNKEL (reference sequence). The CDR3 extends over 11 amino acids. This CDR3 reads CASRQLDEQFF. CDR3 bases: TGTGCCAGCAGACAACTTGATGAGCAGTTCTTC.